The rows below give T cell receptor beta chains drawn from one sample of a study of response to subunit inactivated influenza vaccine. TCRdb reanalysed the RT-PCR reads using MiXCR and keeps one entry per CDR3 protein. Of roughly 780,000 distinct CDR3 sequences in the sample, approximately 18% were seen once. The sample consisted of PBMCs from blood, taken roughly 5 days after vaccination. The source of these receptors is a man aged 45 to 65 who received an inactivated influenza vaccine. Both conserved end residues are part of each CDR3. Fields, in order: J gene, clone size, D gene, V gene, CDR3 DNA, CDR3 protein. The D gene is left open where the match is weak. Rows give clone size only sometimes, using once, few, many, or a class for an expanded clone.

>TRBJ2-5|many|TRBD1|TRBV20-1
TGCAGTGCCAGAACAGGGGGACCTCAAGAGACCCAGTACTTC
CSARTGGPQETQYF
>TRBJ2-1|few|-|TRBV7-9
TGTGCCAGCAGACCCCAGTGGGGGGTCTCCTACAATGAGCAGTTCTTC
CASRPQWGVSYNEQFF
>TRBJ2-1|-|TRBD2|TRBV27
TGTGCCAGCTCCATAGCGGGAGGATACTACAATGAGCAGTTCTTC
CASSIAGGYYNEQFF
>TRBJ1-5|few|-|TRBV7-9
TGTGCCAGCAGCTTAGCAAGCTTCGGTCAGCCCCAGCATTTT
CASSLASFGQPQHF
>TRBJ2-2|few|-|TRBV6-5
TGTGCCAGCAGTTACCCGGAGCCCGGCGGGGAGCTGTTTTTT
CASSYPEPGGELFF
>TRBJ2-7|-|-|TRBV20-1
TGCAGTGCTAGAGAGACTAGTCGTAGATACGAGCAGTACTTC
CSARETSRRYEQYF
>TRBJ2-7|-|-|TRBV15
TGTGCCACCAGCAGAGATCTCGCCCGGGTCGAGCAGTACTTC
CATSRDLARVEQYF
>TRBJ2-7|-|-|TRBV7-2
TGTGCCAGCAGCTTATGGGCCTTGGCAGGCGAGCAGTACTTC
CASSLWALAGEQYF
>TRBJ2-7|-|TRBD2|TRBV7-9
TGTGCCAGCAGCCGGACTAGCGGGAGCAACGAGCAGTACTTC
CASSRTSGSNEQYF
>TRBJ2-3|many|TRBD2|TRBV20-1
TGCAGTGCTAGAGATCTCCGAGCGGGAGGGTTAGATACGCAGTATTTT
CSARDLRAGGLDTQYF
>TRBJ1-3|few|-|TRBV7-2
TGTGCCAGCAGCTTAGCAGGGATGGGAAACACCATATATTTT
CASSLAGMGNTIYF
>TRBJ2-1|few|TRBD2|TRBV20-1
TGCAGTGCTAGAGATGTTGCGGGAGTATCGGATGAGCAGTTCTTC
CSARDVAGVSDEQFF
>TRBJ2-5|-|-|TRBV2
TGTGCCAGCAAAAGGGACGTATCCCCAGAGACCCAGTACTTC
CASKRDVSPETQYF
>TRBJ2-2|many|-|TRBV20-1
TGCAGTGCTAGAGATTGGTTGGTCGGGGAGCTGTTTTTT
CSARDWLVGELFF
>TRBJ1-1|few|-|TRBV19
TGTGCCAGTAAGGGAGGGCTCCCTGAAGCTTTCTTT
CASKGGLPEAFF
>TRBJ1-2|-|-|TRBV7-9
TGTGCCAGCAGCGCGGAACTTTCCTATGGCTACACCTTC
CASSAELSYGYTF
>TRBJ2-7|-|-|TRBV7-2
TGTGCCAGCAGCTTAGGGGGCAGGGTCCACGAGCAGTACTTC
CASSLGGRVHEQYF
>TRBJ2-7|-|-|TRBV27
TGTGCCAGCAGTTCCATCTACTCGGGACTTGCTCACGAGCAGTACTTC
CASSSIYSGLAHEQYF
>TRBJ2-3|few|TRBD1|TRBV12-3/TRBV12-4
TGTGCCAGCAGTTTATTTGGACAGGTCACAGATACGCAGTATTTT
CASSLFGQVTDTQYF
>TRBJ1-3|many|TRBD1|TRBV5-1
TGCGCCAGCAGCTTGGCCGGGACAGAGCCTGGAAACACCATATATTTT
CASSLAGTEPGNTIYF
>TRBJ2-7|few|-|TRBV9
TGTGCCAGCAGCGCGGGGGGGGGACAGGGAAACTACGAGCAGTACTTC
CASSAGGGQGNYEQYF
>TRBJ2-1|many|TRBD2|TRBV12-3/TRBV12-4
TGTGCCAGCAGCCCTGGGGAGGGTTCCTACAATGAGCAGTTCTTC
CASSPGEGSYNEQFF
>TRBJ2-7|few|-|TRBV28
TGTGCCAGCAGGGGTCTCAGCGGGTTGTACGAGCAGTACTTC
CASRGLSGLYEQYF
>TRBJ2-7|many|-|TRBV20-1
TGCAGTGCTAGAGGCCGGGACTTCTCCTACGAGCAGTACTTC
CSARGRDFSYEQYF
>TRBJ1-6|-|-|TRBV7-9
TGTGCCAGCAGCTCAGGGGTATGGAGTTCACCCCTCCACTTT
CASSSGVWSSPLHF
>TRBJ2-3|few|TRBD1|TRBV20-1
TGCAGTGGCGCGGTCCGGGACAGGGGGACAGATACGCAGTATTTT
CSGAVRDRGTDTQYF
>TRBJ2-5|many|TRBD1|TRBV3-1
TGTGCCAGCAGTCAAGATGGGACAGGGGAGACCCAGTACTTC
CASSQDGTGETQYF
>TRBJ2-7|-|TRBD1|TRBV5-5
TGTGCCAGCAGCTGGGGACAGGTTTCCTACGAGCAGTACTTC
CASSWGQVSYEQYF
>TRBJ2-1|-|-|TRBV10-1
TGCGCCAGCAGTGCCCTCGGGGGCTCCTACAATGAGCAGTTCTTC
CASSALGGSYNEQFF
>TRBJ2-1|-|TRBD2|TRBV9
TGTGCCAGCAGCGTAGCAGCCAGCGGGGTACGTTGGCAGTTCTTC
CASSVAASGVRWQFF
>TRBJ1-2|few|-|TRBV6-6
TGTGCCAGCAGGCGGGACGGACTGTATGGCTACACCTTC
CASRRDGLYGYTF
>TRBJ2-7|few|TRBD1|TRBV6-2/TRBV6-3
TGTGCCAGCAGGACTAAGAGGACAGGGCGAGGCTACGAGCAGTACTTC
CASRTKRTGRGYEQYF
>TRBJ1-5|few|-|TRBV2
TGTGCCAGCCATGGGGCCCGAAGTAGCAATCAGCCCCAGCATTTT
CASHGARSSNQPQHF
>TRBJ2-3|many|-|TRBV9
TGTGCCAGCAGCGTAGCTACGACAGATACGCAGTATTTT
CASSVATTDTQYF
>TRBJ2-1|-|TRBD2|TRBV20-1
TGCAGTGCTCTAACTAGCGGGAGCTTAAGTGCTCAGTTCTTC
CSALTSGSLSAQFF